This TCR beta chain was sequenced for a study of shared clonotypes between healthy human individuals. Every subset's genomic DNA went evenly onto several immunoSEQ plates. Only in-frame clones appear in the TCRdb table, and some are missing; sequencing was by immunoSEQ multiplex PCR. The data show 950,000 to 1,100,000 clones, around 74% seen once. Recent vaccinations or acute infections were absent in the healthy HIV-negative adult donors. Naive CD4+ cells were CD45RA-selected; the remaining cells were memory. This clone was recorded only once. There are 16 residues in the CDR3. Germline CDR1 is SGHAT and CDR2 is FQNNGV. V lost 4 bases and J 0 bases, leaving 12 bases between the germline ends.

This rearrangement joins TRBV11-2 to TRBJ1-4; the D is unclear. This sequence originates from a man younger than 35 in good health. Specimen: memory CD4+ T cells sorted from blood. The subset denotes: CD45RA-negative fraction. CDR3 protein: CASSSEPNATNEKLFF. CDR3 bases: TGTGCCAGCAGCTCCGAACCCAATGCAACTAATGAAAAACTGTTTTTT. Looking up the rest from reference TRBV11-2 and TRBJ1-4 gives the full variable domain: EAGVAQSPRYKIIEKRQSVAFWCNPISGHATLYWYQQILGQGPKLLIQFQNNGVVDDSQLPKDRFSAERLKGVDSTLKIQPAKLEDSAVYLCASSSEPNATNEKLFFGSGTQLSVL.